The 14 T cell receptor beta chains reported below all come from one sample, sequenced in a study of radiotherapy plus CTLA-4 blockade in lung cancer. Libraries were prepared by immunoSEQ multiplex PCR; TCRdb keeps only in-frame clonotypes and omits some of them. The sample lists about 53,000 clones; about 85% were seen once. Sequencing was performed on peripheral blood, taken from a patient treated with radiotherapy plus ipilimumab. The receptors were sampled from a human donor with non-small cell lung cancer whose response to radiotherapy plus ipilimumab could not be evaluated.

V and J are TRBV6-4 and TRBJ1-2, with a possible D match to TRBD1 (5 bases). CDR3 length: 14 residues. Germline loops: CDR1 MRHNA, CDR2 SNTAGT. V was trimmed by 7 bases and J by 2 bases, leaving 14 bases between them. Here the CDR3 DNA reads TGTGCCAGCATAACAGGTCCGTTGAACTATGGCTACACCTTC. It codes for CASITGPLNYGYTF.

This chain uses TRBV4-3 with TRBJ1-5; no firm D call. The CDR3 totals 15 residues. CDR1 and CDR2 (germline): LGHNA, YSLEER. Between the trimmed V and J ends, which lost 0 bases and 6 bases, there was a span of 12 bases. The CDR3 nucleotides read TGCGCCAGCAGCCAAGATCGTCGGGGTCTTCAGCCCCAGCATTTT. It translates to CASSQDRRGLQPQHF.

There are a few counts of this clone. The chain combines TRBV5-1 with TRBJ2-1, with 8 bases lining up with TRBD1. There are 15 residues in the CDR3. Trimming took 4 bases from V and 2 from J; bases not matched to a gene: 5. Germline V gene data show CDR1 as SGHRS and CDR2 as YFSETQ. CDR3 in amino acids: CASSPGQVTYNEQFF. The CDR3 DNA sequence: TGCGCCAGCAGCCCGGGACAGGTGACCTACAATGAGCAGTTCTTC.

This chain joins TRBV9 and TRBJ2-3, with 8 bases that match TRBD1. V lost 4 bases to trimming and J lost 5 bases; unmatched junction nucleotides: 9. The germline CDR1 and CDR2 sequences are SGDLS and YYNGEE. The CDR3 runs 15 residues. The CDR3 here is CASSSLRGPVDTQYF. The DNA for the CDR3 is TGTGCCAGCAGCTCCCTCAGGGGGCCGGTAGATACGCAGTATTTT.

The gene calls are TRBV13 and TRBJ2-3, with 8 positions matching TRBD2. The CDR3 extends over 15 amino acids. The junction had 7 bases not matched to a gene; V was cut back by 5 bases and J by 3 bases. Germline V gene lookup returns CDR1 PRHDT and CDR2 FYEKMQ (reference sequence). CDR3 amino acids: CASSLAGGGTDTQYF. CDR3 sequence (DNA): TGTGCCAGCAGCCTAGCGGGCGGGGGGACAGATACGCAGTATTTT. The variable domain in full, completed from reference TRBV13 and TRBJ2-3, reads AAGVIQSPRHLIKEKRETATLKCYPIPRHDTVYWYQQGPGQDPQFLISFYEKMQSDKGSIPDRFSAQQFSDYHSELNMSSLELGDSALYFCASSLAGGGTDTQYFGPGTRLTVL.

The rearrangement joins TRBV9 to TRBJ2-3; the D is unclear. CDR3 length equals 13 residues. Germline V gene sequence: CDR1 SGDLS, CDR2 YYNGEE. V was clipped by 4 bases and J by 2 bases, with 8 bases between them. CDR3 DNA sequence: TGTGCCAGCAGCTCCTGGGCCACAGATACGCAGTATTTT. The encoded protein is CASSSWATDTQYF.

The CDR3 sequence: CASSTNNQPQHF. Here the CDR3 DNA reads TGTGCCAGCAGTACAAACAATCAGCCCCAGCATTTT. The chain combines TRBV28 with TRBJ1-5; D gene ambiguous. V lost 5 bases and J lost 3, with 5 bases in between. The germline gives CDR1 MDHEN, CDR2 SYDVKM. The CDR3 length is 12 residues.

The rearrangement uses TRBV1 and TRBJ2-7; the table's D call, TRBD2, was not checked against the DNA. TRBV1 constitutes a pseudogene. The CDR3 spans 17 residues. CDR3 DNA: TGCACCAGCAGCCAAGTAGCGGGAGCCGTGCGCGCCTACGAGCAGTACTTC. Protein sequence: CTSSQVAGAVRAYEQYF.

The V call is TRBV23-1, the J call TRBJ2-1; 9 nucleotides match TRBD1. TRBV23-1 is recorded as an ORF, its role being uncertain. Losses at the gene ends were 4 bases for V and 8 bases for J; bases not matched to a gene: 9. The CDR3 runs 15 residues. The CDR3 reads CASSPRDRDIDEQFF. CDR3 nucleotide sequence: TGCGCCAGCAGTCCCAGGGACAGGGACATCGATGAGCAGTTCTTC.

The V and J genes are TRBV28 and TRBJ1-2, with 9 bases aligning to TRBD1. CDR1 and CDR2 from the germline V gene are MDHEN and SYDVKM. Trimming removed 5 bases from V and 8 bases from J; junction bases left unmatched: 6. The CDR3 is 13 amino acids. For the CDR3, the DNA is TGTGCCAGCAGTCTCTTGGGACAGGGAGGCTACACCTTC. Amino acids: CASSLLGQGGYTF.

The rearrangement links TRBV19 to TRBJ1-1, with D tentatively TRBD1 (6 bases). Germline CDR1 is LNHDA and CDR2 is SQIVND (reference sequence). The ends were cut back, 6 bases at V and 1 base at J, with 12 bases in the middle. The CDR3 totals 14 residues. For the CDR3, the DNA is TGTGCCAGTAGCAAGAACAGGGAGAACACTGAAGCTTTCTTT. Translation: CASSKNRENTEAFF.

The chain carries TRBV19 and TRBJ2-3, with TRBD1 matching 11 bases. V trimming: 6 bases; J trimming: 2 bases; junction bases outside the gene matches: 7. This CDR3 has 16 amino acids. Germline V gives CDR1 LNHDA, CDR2 SQIVND (reference sequence). In DNA form, the CDR3 reads TGTGCCAGTAGGACCGGGACAGGGGGATACACAGATACGCAGTATTTT. Its protein is CASRTGTGGYTDTQYF.

Only one count was recorded for this clone. This sequence joins TRBV4-3 and TRBJ2-6; unclear D gene. The CDR3 is 16 residues long. The germline CDR1 and CDR2 sequences are LGHNA and YSLEER. The ends were cut back, 3 bases at V and 1 base at J, with 10 bases in the middle. DNA for the CDR3: TGCGCCAGCAGCCAGATCGACACTTCTGGGGCCAACGTCCTGACTTTC. Translating it yields CASSQIDTSGANVLTF.

The chain carries TRBV7-3 and TRBJ2-1, with 9 bases fitting TRBD2. V was pared by 4 bases and J by 4 bases, with 5 bases of the junction left unmatched. The CDR3 is 15 residues long. The germline V gene has CDR1 SGHTA and CDR2 FQGTGA. DNA of the CDR3: TGTGCCAGCAGCTCCCTAGCGGGAAATTACAATGAGCAGTTCTTC. It specifies CASSSLAGNYNEQFF.